Given below is one T cell receptor (beta chain) in context. Its antigen is still unknown. This record belongs to a study of PD-1 blockade in classical Hodgkin lymphoma. The time point was: cycle 4 day 1 (C4D1), after less than 7 weeks of nivolumab. Every single patient, without exception, relapsed after autologous stem cell transplantation, and brentuximab vedotin exposure varied. The CDR3 loop spans 16 amino acids. Looked up from germline, CDR1 is SGHVS and CDR2 is FNYEAQ. Trimming left V 2 bases short and J 6 bases short, with 17 bases between. Assay: immunoSEQ multiplex PCR; the TCRdb copy retains only in-frame clones and omits some. This table has approximately 30,000 clones, over 55% appearing once. Whole-study findings and limits: Those achieving complete response showed baseline diversity like newly diagnosed patients.

The sample in question was peripheral blood mononuclear cells (PBMCs), obtained before the fourth cycle of nivolumab. V is TRBV7-6 and J is TRBJ2-1; D perhaps matches TRBD2 (7 bases). The receptor was isolated from a human donor with classical Hodgkin lymphoma. DNA of the CDR3: TGTGCCAGCAGCTTAAGAGCGAGGGGGGGAGGCAATGAGCAGTTCTTC. It codes for CASSLRARGGGNEQFF.